The rows below give T cell receptor beta chains drawn from one sample of a study of blood T cells in healthy people across ages. TCRdb used MiXCR to reprocess the 5' RACE reads, holding one entry per CDR3 protein. The table has about 1 million distinct CDR3 sequences, under 45% seen once. The sequenced sample was blood. All receptors come from a woman aged 55-70 years in good health. CDR3s include the opening cysteine and the closing phenylalanine or tryptophan. The D gene is left open where the match is weak. Part of the rows lack a size; the others show once, few, many or a class for expanded clones.

V	D	size	J	DNA	CDR3
TRBV29-1	TRBD1	-	TRBJ1-2	TGCAGCTCCTCGACAGGGTCGGGCTATGGCTACACCTTC	CSSSTGSGYGYTF
TRBV9	TRBD2	few	TRBJ2-7	TGTGCCAGCAGCCCGTCAGCGGGAGGGCCCTCCTACGAGCAGTACTTC	CASSPSAGGPSYEQYF
TRBV10-3	TRBD1	-	TRBJ1-1	TGTGCCATCAGGCCCGGGACAGGTAGCTCCGGGGAAGCTTTCTTT	CAIRPGTGSSGEAFF
TRBV6-2/TRBV6-3	TRBD1	-	TRBJ2-7	TGTGCCAGCGCCTCGACAGGGGATATCTACGAGCAGTACTTC	CASASTGDIYEQYF
TRBV24-1	-	few	TRBJ2-3	TGTGCCACGGGTGGGACTCGCACAGATACGCAGTATTTT	CATGGTRTDTQYF
TRBV28	-	-	TRBJ2-4	TGTGCCAGCATATCGAGGAGCGCCAAAAACATTCAGTACTTC	CASISRSAKNIQYF
TRBV27	-	-	TRBJ2-7	TGTGCCAGCAGGACCCATGACACCAAACTCTACGAGCAGTACTTC	CASRTHDTKLYEQYF
TRBV4-2	TRBD1	-	TRBJ1-1	TGTGCCAGCAGCCGTGACAGGGGGTTAGGCACTGAAGCTTTCTTT	CASSRDRGLGTEAFF
TRBV20-1	-	once	TRBJ1-4	TGCAGTGCTAGAGTTAGCAGGTTTAATGAAAAACTGTTTTTT	CSARVSRFNEKLFF
TRBV7-8	-	-	TRBJ2-3	TGTGCCAGCAGCACCTCCCGACAGAGCACAGATACGCAGTATTTT	CASSTSRQSTDTQYF
TRBV29-1	TRBD2	few	TRBJ2-7	TGCAGCGTTAGGGGGGCGGGAGGGCCCCACGAGCAGTACTTC	CSVRGAGGPHEQYF
TRBV4-1	-	-	TRBJ1-1	TGCGCCAGCAGCCAAGATAGAAGGAACACTGAAGCTTTCTTT	CASSQDRRNTEAFF
TRBV2	TRBD2	-	TRBJ2-1	TGTGCCAGCTGTGGTCCTAGCGGGAGGAATGAGCAGTTCTTC	CASCGPSGRNEQFF
TRBV7-9	-	-	TRBJ2-1	TGTGCCAGCAGCTTAGAAAGACTAGGGGCGTTCTTC	CASSLERLGAFF
TRBV5-1	-	-	TRBJ2-4	TGCGCCAGCAGCTTCTGGGCAGGGGGGAACCGAGCCAAAAACATTCAGTACTTC	CASSFWAGGNRAKNIQYF
TRBV12-3/TRBV12-4	-	few	TRBJ2-7	TGTGCCAGCAGTCGGGCGGAGGGTCACGAGCAGTACTTC	CASSRAEGHEQYF
TRBV15	-	-	TRBJ2-7	TGTGCCACCAGCAGTAGTGGAACAGGGAGCTACGAGCAGTACTTC	CATSSSGTGSYEQYF
TRBV2	-	few	TRBJ2-1	TGTGCCAGCAGTGGTAGGGCCGGATACAATGAGCAGTTCTTC	CASSGRAGYNEQFF
TRBV29-1	-	-	TRBJ1-1	TGCAGCGTCCTGGGGACTAACACTGAAGCTTTCTTT	CSVLGTNTEAFF
TRBV20-1	-	-	TRBJ1-2	TGCAGTGCTATTACCCCAGGACAGTCCACCTATGGCTACACCTTC	CSAITPGQSTYGYTF
TRBV20-1	-	-	TRBJ2-5	TGCAGTGCTAACCATGAGGAGAGAGAGACCCAGTACTTC	CSANHEERETQYF
TRBV20-1	TRBD1	-	TRBJ1-2	TGCAGTGCACTACGACGGGACAGTGGCTACACCTTC	CSALRRDSGYTF
TRBV7-2	-	-	TRBJ1-4	TGTGCCAGCACCTACAGGGCCCCAACTAATGAAAAACTGTTTTTT	CASTYRAPTNEKLFF
TRBV7-2	-	-	TRBJ1-5	TGTGCCAGCAGCGGTAGAAATAGCAATCAGCCCCAGCATTTT	CASSGRNSNQPQHF
TRBV20-1	TRBD2	-	TRBJ2-1	TGCAGTGCTCACGGGGGGGCCGTAAGCTCCTACAATGAGCAGTTCTTC	CSAHGGAVSSYNEQFF
TRBV25-1	TRBD1	few	TRBJ1-6	TGTGCCAGCAGTGAAGACAGGGGTAATTCACCCCTCCACTTT	CASSEDRGNSPLHF
TRBV29-1	TRBD2	-	TRBJ2-5	TGCAGCGTTACCGGACTAGCGGGATCAGAGACCCAGTACTTC	CSVTGLAGSETQYF
TRBV20-1	TRBD2	few	TRBJ2-7	TGCAGTGTTCCCACCTTCCGACTAGCGGGAAACTACGAGCAGTACTTC	CSVPTFRLAGNYEQYF
TRBV5-1	TRBD1	-	TRBJ2-3	TGCGCCAGCAGCTTGGAAGGGACAGGGGGCACAGATACGCAGTATTTT	CASSLEGTGGTDTQYF
TRBV27	TRBD2	few	TRBJ2-7	TGTGCCAGCAGTTTAAAGCTAGCGGGCTCCTACGAGCAGTACTTC	CASSLKLAGSYEQYF
TRBV6-5	TRBD2	-	TRBJ2-7	TGTGCCAGCAGTTACGCGACTAGCGGGAAGGACTACGAGCAGTACTTC	CASSYATSGKDYEQYF
TRBV3-1	-	-	TRBJ2-3	TGTGCCAGCAGCCAAGATCATGAGGGCACAGATACGCAGTATTTT	CASSQDHEGTDTQYF
TRBV28	TRBD1	-	TRBJ1-1	TGTGCCAGCAGTTCCCGGACAGGGAGGTCTCATACTGAAGCTTTCTTT	CASSSRTGRSHTEAFF
TRBV7-9	-	few	TRBJ2-1	TGTGCCAGCAGCGGAGCGTTCGATAGGAATGAGCAGTTCTTC	CASSGAFDRNEQFF
TRBV9	TRBD2	-	TRBJ2-2	TGTGCCAGCAGCGTCACTAGCGGGAGAAGGGGCGGGGAGCTGTTTTTT	CASSVTSGRRGGELFF